A single sample gave rise to the 3 T cell receptor beta chains below, sequenced in a study of cytomegalovirus exposure and HLA in healthy donors. 60 Vbeta and 13 Jbeta primers were used in PCR. The assay was immunoSEQ multiplex PCR, and TCRdb's table has in-frame clones only and misses some. The table shows approximately 100,000 clones, with around 85% occurring only once. Sequencing was done on a sample of PBMCs. All receptors come from a man younger than 45 in good health and CMV-seronegative.

The rearrangement uses TRBV28 and TRBJ1-5; 9 bases map to TRBD1. J was trimmed by 7 bases and V by 5 bases; bases with no gene match: 6. The CDR3 consists of 14 residues. Germline V gives CDR1 MDHEN, CDR2 SYDVKM. The CDR3 coding sequence is TGTGCCAGCAGTCCCGACAGGGGGAGGCAGCCCCAGCATTTT. This encodes CASSPDRGRQPQHF.

The chain employs TRBV5-8 and TRBJ1-4; 7 bases align to TRBD1. The germline gives CDR1 SGHTS, CDR2 YDEGEE. This CDR3 comprises 15 residues. V trimming: 4 bases; J trimming: 4 bases; junction bases outside the gene matches: 7. The CDR3 loop reads CASSLGTARNEKLFF. Written as DNA, the CDR3 is TGTGCCAGCAGCCTCGGGACAGCCCGTAATGAAAAACTGTTTTTT.

The chain couples TRBV6-5 to TRBJ1-1, with a weak D call TRBD1 (6 bases). Trimming removed 6 bases at V and 4 bases at J, with 18 bases between. The CDR3 has 15 residues. CDR1 and CDR2 from the germline V gene are MNHEY and SVGAGI. The CDR3 region has the DNA TGTGCCAGCAGAACATACGAATGGACAGCCACTGAAGCTTTCTTT. It yields the protein CASRTYEWTATEAFF.